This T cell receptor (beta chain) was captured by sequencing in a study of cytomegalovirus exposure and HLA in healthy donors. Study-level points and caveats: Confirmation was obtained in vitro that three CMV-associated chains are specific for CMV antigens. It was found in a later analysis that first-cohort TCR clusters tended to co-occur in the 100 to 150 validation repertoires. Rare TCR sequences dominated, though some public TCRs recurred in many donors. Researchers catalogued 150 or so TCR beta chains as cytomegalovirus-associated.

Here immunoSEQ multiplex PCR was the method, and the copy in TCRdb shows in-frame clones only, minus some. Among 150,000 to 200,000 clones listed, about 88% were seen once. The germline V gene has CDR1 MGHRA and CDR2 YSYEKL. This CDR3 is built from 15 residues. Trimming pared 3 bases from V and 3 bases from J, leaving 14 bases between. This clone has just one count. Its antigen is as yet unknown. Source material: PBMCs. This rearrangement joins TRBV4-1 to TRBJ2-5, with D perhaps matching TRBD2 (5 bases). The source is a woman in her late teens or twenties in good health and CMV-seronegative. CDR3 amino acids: CASSHPRRTEETQYF. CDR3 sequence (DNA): TGCGCCAGCAGCCACCCACGGAGGACTGAAGAGACCCAGTACTTC.